Presented here are 23 T cell receptor beta chains from one specimen sequenced in a study of shared clonotypes between healthy human individuals. The protocol was immunoSEQ multiplex PCR, while the TCRdb copy is restricted to in-frame clones and leaves out a portion. The sample yields about 820,000 clones, over 90% seen once. Terminally differentiated effector memory CD45RA+ cells were excluded from the naive CD8 cells, which were CD45RO-negative and positively selected for CCR7. Sample: naive CD8+ T cells sorted from blood. The receptors were gathered from a man aged 25 to 45 in good health.

In DNA form, the CDR3 reads TGTGCCTGGAGTTATAGCGGGAGGGACGAGCAGTTCTTC. Encoded protein: CAWSYSGRDEQFF. The chain carries TRBV30 and TRBJ2-1; 11 nucleotides line up with TRBD2. Germline values: CDR1 GTSNPN, CDR2 SVGIG (reference sequence). V trimming: 2 bases; J trimming: 10 bases; junction bases outside the gene matches: 4. The CDR3 contains 13 residues.

The chain couples TRBV25-1 to TRBJ2-1; 8 positions match TRBD1. Unmatched junction bases numbered 7, after V lost 3 bases and J lost 6 bases. Per germline, CDR1 MGHDK and CDR2 SYGVNS. The CDR3 has 15 amino acids. CDR3 nucleotide sequence: TGTGCCAGCAGTGAGTTCGGGACAGGTCGCAATGAGCAGTTCTTC. This sequence encodes CASSEFGTGRNEQFF.

The rearrangement links TRBV19 to TRBJ1-5; TRBD1 is a possible D gene (5 bases). Trimming removed 6 bases at V and 7 bases at J, with 19 bases between. CDR3 length equals 15 residues. The germline V gene encodes CDR1 LNHDA and CDR2 SQIVND (reference sequence). The CDR3 sequence is CASSHLGGEYQPQHF. Here the CDR3 DNA reads TGTGCCAGTAGCCACCTGGGAGGGGAGTACCAGCCCCAGCATTTT.

This clone was detected a few times. The chain links TRBV19 to TRBJ2-7, with TRBD2 matching 8 bases. The CDR3 spans 14 residues. CDR1 is LNHDA and CDR2 is SQIVND in the germline V gene (reference sequence). V lost 3 bases to trimming and J lost 6 bases; unmatched junction nucleotides: 7. In DNA, the CDR3 is TGTGCCAGTAGTATCAGCGGGAGCGGGCCCGAGCAGTACTTC. Protein product: CASSISGSGPEQYF.

This chain connects TRBV11-2 to TRBJ1-1; D call uncertain. The CDR3 is made up of 14 amino acids. Trimming stripped 2 bases from V and 4 bases from J, with 11 bases between. Per the germline V gene, CDR1 is SGHAT and CDR2 is FQNNGV. The CDR3 sequence: CASSLRDAGTEAFF. CDR3 DNA: TGTGCCAGCAGCTTACGGGATGCCGGCACTGAAGCTTTCTTT.

The chain has TRBV7-9 and TRBJ2-7, with D tentatively TRBD2 (6 bases). With 1 base removed from V and 4 bases from J, the gap between germline ends came to 14 bases. The CDR3 consists of 15 residues. Germline values: CDR1 SEHNR, CDR2 FQNEAQ (reference sequence). The CDR3 DNA sequence: TGTGCCAGCAGCTTAGTCACAGGAGGGAAGTACGAGCAGTACTTC. Translated, it gives CASSLVTGGKYEQYF.

The V and J genes are TRBV27 and TRBJ2-5; 7 bases map to TRBD2. The CDR3 is 14 amino acids. Trimming cost V 6 bases and J 3 bases; bases outside gene matches: 7. Germline CDR1 and CDR2: MNHEY and SMNVEV (reference sequence). CDR3: CASRLSGAEETQYF. The CDR3 bases are TGTGCCAGCAGACTGAGCGGGGCGGAAGAGACCCAGTACTTC.

The J gene is TRBJ1-4, the V gene TRBV15; D is possibly TRBD1 (5 bases). Germline V gene lookup returns CDR1 LNHNV and CDR2 YYDKDF (reference sequence). The germline V and J ends were trimmed by 3 bases and 7 bases, with 18 bases remaining between them. This CDR3 has 16 amino acids. In DNA, the CDR3 is TGTGCCACCAGCAGCTTAACCTCCAGGGACGGTGAAAAACTGTTTTTT. Protein: CATSSLTSRDGEKLFF.

The chain is built from TRBV7-9 and TRBJ2-1, with 11 bases lining up with TRBD1. Germline V gene sequence: CDR1 SEHNR, CDR2 FQNEAQ (reference sequence). This CDR3 is 16 amino acids long. Germline trimming cut 6 bases from V and 8 bases from J; bases unmatched to any gene: 12. CDR3 region: CASREPGQGVSDEQFF. The DNA of the CDR3 is TGTGCCAGCAGGGAACCGGGACAGGGGGTTAGCGATGAGCAGTTCTTC. Together with reference TRBV7-9 and TRBJ2-1, the CDR3 gives the full variable domain: DTGVSQNPRHKITKRGQNVTFRCDPISEHNRLYWYRQTLGQGPEFLTYFQNEAQLEKSRLLSDRFSAERPKGSFSTLEIQRTEQGDSAMYLCASREPGQGVSDEQFFGPGTRLTVL.

The V gene is TRBV9, the J gene TRBJ2-3; 10 nucleotides line up with TRBD2. CDR3 size: 16 residues. V lost 0 bases and J lost 2; bases outside the gene matches: 3. Germline values: CDR1 SGDLS, CDR2 YYNGEE. The DNA of the CDR3 is TGTGCCAGCAGCGTAGCTAGCGGGAGAACCACAGATACGCAGTATTTT. This translates into CASSVASGRTTDTQYF.

The CDR3 DNA reads as TGCAGCGGCATTACAGGGGATACTGGGGGAGCCCAGCATTTT. This translates into CSGITGDTGGAQHF. The V and J genes are TRBV29-1 and TRBJ1-5; 7 bases line up with TRBD1. Looked up from germline, CDR1 is SQVTM and CDR2 is ANQGSEA. V dropped 7 bases and J dropped 11; count of bases not matched to a gene: 17. The CDR3 totals 14 residues.

The chain joins TRBV18 to TRBJ2-2; D possibly corresponds to TRBD2 (5 bases). With 0 bases removed from V and 1 base from J, the gap between germline ends came to 9 bases. The CDR3 consists of 16 residues. CDR1 is KGHSH, CDR2 LQKENI, per germline. CDR3 region: CASSPPEDLNTGELFF. CDR3 coding DNA: TGTGCCAGCTCACCACCGGAGGATCTGAACACCGGGGAGCTGTTTTTT.

In the case of this clone: This sequence may be a read error, since a much larger clone differs from it by one base. Other nucleotide sequences from this sample produce the same CDR3. The V and J genes are TRBV5-1 and TRBJ1-1, with D unresolved. Germline V gives CDR1 SGHRS, CDR2 YFSETQ. V gave up 4 bases and J gave up 1 base, with 8 bases separating them. The length of the CDR3 is 13 residues. CDR3 DNA sequence: TGCGCCAGCAGCCTGGAGGGGAACACTGAAGCTTTCTTT. As protein: CASSLEGNTEAFF.

V is TRBV15 and J is TRBJ2-2; tentative D call: TRBD1 (6 bases). Trimming took 3 bases from V and 2 from J, leaving 16 bases between them. CDR3 length: 17 residues. CDR1 and CDR2 (germline): LNHNV, YYDKDF (reference sequence). The CDR3 reads CATSRAGQILNTGELFF. CDR3 DNA: TGTGCCACCAGCAGGGCCGGACAGATCCTCAACACCGGGGAGCTGTTTTTT.

The chain combines TRBV6-5 with TRBJ2-2; D gene uncertain. Trimming took off 2 bases at V and 7 bases at J, with 2 bases between the two ends. Germline V gene lookup returns CDR1 MNHEY and CDR2 SVGAGI. This CDR3 comprises 11 residues. CDR3 region: CASSYDGELFF. CDR3 in DNA: TGTGCCAGCAGTTACGACGGGGAGCTGTTTTTT.

The V call is TRBV2, the J call TRBJ1-2; D not resolved. Germline CDR1 is SNHLY and CDR2 is FYNNEI. Trimming removed 10 bases from V and 8 bases from J, with 20 bases in between. The CDR3 runs 13 residues. The CDR3: CATNRLPEAGYTF. The CDR3 nucleotides read TGTGCCACTAATAGACTGCCCGAGGCGGGCTACACCTTC.

The chain recombines TRBV7-2 with TRBJ2-3; tentatively, D is TRBD1 or TRBD2 (5 bases each). The CDR3 has 15 amino acids. Trimming took off 7 bases at V and 6 bases at J, with 20 bases between the two ends. The germline V gene encodes CDR1 SGHTA and CDR2 FQGNSA. CDR3 in amino acids: CASIPVPGRKDTQYF. CDR3 sequence (DNA): TGTGCCAGCATACCTGTCCCGGGGCGCAAGGATACGCAGTATTTT.

This rearrangement joins TRBV27 to TRBJ1-2; D gene uncertain. The CDR3 is 13 residues long. Germline loops: CDR1 MNHEY, CDR2 SMNVEV (reference sequence). V lost 4 bases, J lost 4 bases, and 10 bases lay in between. CDR3 region: CASSYGETYGYTF. The CDR3 DNA reads as TGTGCCAGCAGTTATGGGGAAACCTATGGCTACACCTTC.

The chain has TRBV7-9 and TRBJ1-2; 7 bases line up with TRBD1. CDR3 size: 13 residues. Trimming cost V 5 bases and J 4 bases; bases outside gene matches: 4. CDR1 and CDR2 (germline): SEHNR, FQNEAQ (reference sequence). The CDR3 sequence: CASSTRQGYGYTF. In DNA form, the CDR3 reads TGTGCCAGCAGCACCCGACAGGGCTATGGCTACACCTTC. Full variable domain (missing parts from reference TRBV7-9 and TRBJ1-2): DTGVSQNPRHKITKRGQNVTFRCDPISEHNRLYWYRQTLGQGPEFLTYFQNEAQLEKSRLLSDRFSAERPKGSFSTLEIQRTEQGDSAMYLCASSTRQGYGYTFGSGTRLTVV.

The chain recombines TRBV2 with TRBJ2-7, with 8 bases fitting TRBD2. CDR3 length equals 15 residues. Germline CDR1 SNHLY, CDR2 FYNNEI. V lost 6 bases and J lost 4; bases outside the gene matches: 11. The CDR3 is CASRGERELGYEQYF. The CDR3 nucleotides are TGTGCCAGCAGAGGAGAGCGGGAGCTTGGGTACGAGCAGTACTTC.

The chain recombines TRBV7-9 with TRBJ2-1; D gene uncertain. The CDR3 runs to 16 residues. Per the germline V gene, CDR1 is SEHNR and CDR2 is FQNEAQ (reference sequence). Trimming pared 5 bases from V and 6 bases from J, leaving 20 bases between. The CDR3 nucleotides are TGTGCCAGCAGCCCTCGTACGGCTACCCTAGGCAATGAGCAGTTCTTC. It is translated as CASSPRTATLGNEQFF.

The chain couples TRBV27 to TRBJ1-2; D may be TRBD1 (5 bases). The V and J ends lost 5 bases and 10 bases respectively, with 17 bases between them. Germline CDR1 and CDR2: MNHEY and SMNVEV (reference sequence). The CDR3 is 13 residues long. Here the CDR3 reads CASSPGPSFDYTF. The CDR3 nucleotides read TGTGCCAGCAGTCCGGGACCGTCATTTGACTACACCTTC.

The chain has TRBV19 and TRBJ2-1, with 11 bases fitting TRBD2. The CDR3 covers 17 residues. The V gene's germline CDR1 is LNHDA and CDR2 SQIVND (reference sequence). Trimming cost V 1 base and J 0 bases; bases outside gene matches: 2. In nucleotides, the CDR3 is TGTGCCAGTAGTATAGCAACTAGCGGGAGCTCCTACAATGAGCAGTTCTTC. As protein: CASSIATSGSSYNEQFF.